The clone carrying this T cell receptor beta chain came up once. The CDR3 runs to 13 residues. The J segment lost 2 bases and the V segment lost 5 bases, leaving 2 bases of the junction unmatched. Germline lookup yields CDR1 LNHDA and CDR2 SQIVND (reference sequence). This sample was included in a study of blood T cell repertoires in COVID-19. About the study: Sites across the United States, Italy and Spain contributed samples from acute and convalescent COVID-19. T cells, B-cell-depleted T cells, or PBMCs provided the cDNA or gDNA that served as material.

As processed by the authors: By means of reference gene primer amplification, nucleated cell counts were estimated. Using immunoSEQ multiplex PCR, the repertoire was profiled, and TCRdb retains in-frame clones only, with some absent. That table supplies the V and J calls and clone size; D and trimming were determined from the DNA. The sample carries some 120,000 clones, less than 90% recorded once. This receptor was obtained from a man in his 70s with acute or convalescent COVID-19. Sequencing was performed on peripheral blood. The J gene is TRBJ2-5, the V gene TRBV19; TRBD2 matches 7 bases. As DNA, the CDR3 is TGTGCCAGTAGTCGGGAGGAGCAAGAGACCCAGTACTTC. It yields the protein CASSREEQETQYF.